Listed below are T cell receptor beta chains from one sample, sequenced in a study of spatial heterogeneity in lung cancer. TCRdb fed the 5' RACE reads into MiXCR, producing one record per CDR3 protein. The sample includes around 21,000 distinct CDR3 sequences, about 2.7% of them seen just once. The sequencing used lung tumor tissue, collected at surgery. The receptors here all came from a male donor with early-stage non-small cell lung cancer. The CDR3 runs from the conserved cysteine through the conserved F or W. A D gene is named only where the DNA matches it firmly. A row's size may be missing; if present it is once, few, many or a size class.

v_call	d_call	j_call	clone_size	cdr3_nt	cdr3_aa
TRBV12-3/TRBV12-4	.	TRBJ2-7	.	TGTGCCAGCAGTAGGACAGACTACGAGCAGTACTTC	CASSRTDYEQYF
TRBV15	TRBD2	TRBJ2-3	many	TGTGCCACCAGCAGACAGACTAGCGGGAGAACAGATACGCAGTATTTT	CATSRQTSGRTDTQYF
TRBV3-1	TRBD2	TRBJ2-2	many	TGTGCCAGCAGCCATTTGGGACTAGCGGGAGCTTTCACCGGGGAGCTGTTTTTT	CASSHLGLAGAFTGELFF
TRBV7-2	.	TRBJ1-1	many	TGTGCCAGCACCCCCGGGGGGCCGACTGAAGCTTTCTTT	CASTPGGPTEAFF
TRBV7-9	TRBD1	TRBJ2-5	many	TGTGCCAGCAGCTTCGGACAGGGGGCACGAGAGACCCAGTACTTC	CASSFGQGARETQYF
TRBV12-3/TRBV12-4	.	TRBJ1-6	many	TGTGCCAGCAGTCCTAGGGGGGGCCGGGGCGGCAATTCACCCCTCCACTTT	CASSPRGGRGGNSPLHF
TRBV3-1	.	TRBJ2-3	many	TGTGCCAGCAGCCAAGACTCGACAATTAGCACAGATACGCAGTATTTT	CASSQDSTISTDTQYF
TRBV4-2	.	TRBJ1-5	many	TGTGCCAGCAGCCAGGGCAGTAATAGCAATCAGCCCCAGCATTTT	CASSQGSNSNQPQHF
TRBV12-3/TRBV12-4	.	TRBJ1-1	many	TGTGCCAGCAGTTTCGGACAAAACACTGAAGCTTTCTTT	CASSFGQNTEAFF
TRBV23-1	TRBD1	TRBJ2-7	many	TGCGCCAGCAGTCACCCGAGGACAGGGGTCTTGGACGAGCAGTACTTC	CASSHPRTGVLDEQYF
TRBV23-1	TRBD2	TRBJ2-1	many	TGCGCCAGCAGTCAGGGAGCGGGACCGGGCAATGAGCAGTTCTTC	CASSQGAGPGNEQFF
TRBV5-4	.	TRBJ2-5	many	TGTGCCAGCAGCTCTAAGACCGTAACGCCACAAGAGACCCAGTACTTC	CASSSKTVTPQETQYF
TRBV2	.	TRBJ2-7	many	TGTGCCAGCAGTGCCGGCACGTTCTACGAGCAGTACTTC	CASSAGTFYEQYF
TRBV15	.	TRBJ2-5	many	TGTGCCACCAGCAGAGATCTAGGCTCGAAAGAGACCCAGTACTTC	CATSRDLGSKETQYF
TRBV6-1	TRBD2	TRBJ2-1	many	TGTGCCAGCAGTTACGGACTAGCGGGAGGCCGGGAGCAGTTCTTC	CASSYGLAGGREQFF
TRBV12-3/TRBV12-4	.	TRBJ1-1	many	TGTGCCAGCAGCCTGGACACTGGGACTGAAGCTTTCTTT	CASSLDTGTEAFF
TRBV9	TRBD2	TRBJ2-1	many	TGTGCCAGCAGCGTAGGGACCACGCTAGCGGGAGTTAGCAATGAGCAGTTCTTC	CASSVGTTLAGVSNEQFF
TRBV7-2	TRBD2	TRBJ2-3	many	TGTGCCAGCAGCTTAAGGCTAGCGGGTACAGATACGCAGTATTTT	CASSLRLAGTDTQYF
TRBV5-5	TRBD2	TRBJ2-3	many	TGTGCCAGTGATAGCGGGATGGCAGATACGCAGTATTTT	CASDSGMADTQYF
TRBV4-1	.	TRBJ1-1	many	TGCGCCAGCAGCCAAGGTTTTGGGGACAACACTGAAGCTTTCTTT	CASSQGFGDNTEAFF
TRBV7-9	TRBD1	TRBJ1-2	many	TGTGCCAGCACCGGGACAGGCCTATGGTATGGCTACACCTTC	CASTGTGLWYGYTF
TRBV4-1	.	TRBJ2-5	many	TGCGCCAGCAGCCAAGTACGAGGGAAAGAGACCCAGTACTTC	CASSQVRGKETQYF
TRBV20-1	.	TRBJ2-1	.	TGCAGTGCTAGGGACTGGAGAAATAACAATGAGCAGTTCTTC	CSARDWRNNNEQFF
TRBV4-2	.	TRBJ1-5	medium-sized	TGTGCCAGCAGTCTCGGTAATAGCAATCAGCCCCAGCATTTT	CASSLGNSNQPQHF
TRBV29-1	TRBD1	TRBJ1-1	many	TGCAGCGTTGAATCGAAGGGGGCGAACACTGAAGCTTTCTTT	CSVESKGANTEAFF
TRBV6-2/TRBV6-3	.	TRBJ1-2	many	TGTGCCAGCATCCATTCGGGACGGGACTATGGCTACACCTTC	CASIHSGRDYGYTF
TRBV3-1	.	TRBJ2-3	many	TGTGCCAGCAGCCAAGTGGTAACAGATACGCAGTATTTT	CASSQVVTDTQYF
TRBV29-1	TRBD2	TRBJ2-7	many	TGCAGCGCCACTAGCGGGAGGGGGTACGAGCAGTACTTC	CSATSGRGYEQYF
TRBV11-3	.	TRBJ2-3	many	TGTGCCAGCAGCCTATCGGGCACAGGGAGGGGCACAGATACGCAGTATTTT	CASSLSGTGRGTDTQYF
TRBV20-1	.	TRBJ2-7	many	TGCAGTGCTACGGGACCGAGCTCCTACGAGCAGTACTTC	CSATGPSSYEQYF
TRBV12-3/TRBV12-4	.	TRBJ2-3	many	TGTGCCAGCGGCCCAAAAGGAGGTACGCAGTATTTT	CASGPKGGTQYF
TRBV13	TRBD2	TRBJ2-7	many	TGTGCCAGCAGCTTAGGTGTTGGCTCTAGCGGCCTCTACGAGCAGTACTTC	CASSLGVGSSGLYEQYF
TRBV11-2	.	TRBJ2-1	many	TGTGCCAGCAGCTTAGCTGAGGGGCTACTAGGCTATGAGCAGTTCTTC	CASSLAEGLLGYEQFF
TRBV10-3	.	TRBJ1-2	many	TGTGCCATCAGTGAGTCCGGCTATGGCTACACCTTC	CAISESGYGYTF
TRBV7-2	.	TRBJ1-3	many	TGTGCCAGCAGCTTAGTTGCTAGCAGCTCTGGAAACACCATATATTTT	CASSLVASSSGNTIYF
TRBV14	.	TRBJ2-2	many	TGTGCCAGCAGCCAAAGGGGAGCGGTTACCGGGGAGCTGTTTTTT	CASSQRGAVTGELFF
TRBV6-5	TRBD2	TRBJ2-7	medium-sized	TGTGCCAGCAGGCCTCCCGGACTAGCGGGACGAGAGCAGTACTTC	CASRPPGLAGREQYF
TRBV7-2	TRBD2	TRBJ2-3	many	TGTGCCAGCAGCTTAACCCTAGCGGGAGGGGGCACAGATACGCAGTATTTT	CASSLTLAGGGTDTQYF
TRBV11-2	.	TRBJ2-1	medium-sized	TGTGCCAGCAGCTTAGTAGGTCCCTATGAGCAGTTCTTC	CASSLVGPYEQFF
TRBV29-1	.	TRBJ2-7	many	TGCAGCGTTCCAATCTGGGACCGACCCTACGAGCAGTACTTC	CSVPIWDRPYEQYF
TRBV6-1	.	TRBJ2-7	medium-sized	TGTGCCAGCAGACCTTATAGCGGAGCTACGTACGAGCAGTACTTC	CASRPYSGATYEQYF
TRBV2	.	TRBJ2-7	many	TGTGCCAGCAGTGAATTCAGGGATCTAAACGAGCAGTACTTC	CASSEFRDLNEQYF
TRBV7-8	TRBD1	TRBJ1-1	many	TGTGCCAGCAGCGGCAGGGGGCCTGGGGAAGCTTTCTTT	CASSGRGPGEAFF
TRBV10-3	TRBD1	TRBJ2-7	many	TGTGCCATCAACGCCCCGGGACAGGCAGCCTACGAGCAGTACTTC	CAINAPGQAAYEQYF
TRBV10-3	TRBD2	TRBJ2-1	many	TGTGCCATCACGATAGGGACTAGCGCCGCCAATGAGCAGTTCTTC	CAITIGTSAANEQFF
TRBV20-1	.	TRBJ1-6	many	TGCAGTGCCAGTTCAGGGTCCCTCCACTTT	CSASSGSLHF
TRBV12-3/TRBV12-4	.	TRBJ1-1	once	TGTGCCAGCAGTTTTCAGGGGTCGAGCACTGAAGCTTTCTTT	CASSFQGSSTEAFF
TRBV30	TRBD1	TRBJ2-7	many	TGTGCCTGGAGCACGGGACAGGGTTTTTTCTACGAGCAGTACTTC	CAWSTGQGFFYEQYF
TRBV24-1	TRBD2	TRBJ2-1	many	TGTGCCACCAGTGATTGGGGGGGGAGCTCCTACAATGAGCAGTTCTTC	CATSDWGGSSYNEQFF
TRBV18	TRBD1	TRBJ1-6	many	TGTGCCAGCTCACCTAACGTCCGGGACAGAGGACTAAATTCACCCCTCCACTTT	CASSPNVRDRGLNSPLHF
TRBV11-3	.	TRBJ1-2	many	TGTGCCAGCAGCCCTCTGGGCGCGACAGTCAACTATGGCTACACCTTC	CASSPLGATVNYGYTF
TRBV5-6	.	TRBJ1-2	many	TGTGCCAGCAGCTTGGCCCGGAACGACTATGGCTACACCTTC	CASSLARNDYGYTF
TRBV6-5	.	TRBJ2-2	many	TGTGCCAGCAGTTACGGGGCGGGAACCGGGGAGCTGTTTTTT	CASSYGAGTGELFF
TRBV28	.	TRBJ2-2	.	TGTGCCATTGAGGGGGGTACCGGGGAGCTGTTTTTT	CAIEGGTGELFF
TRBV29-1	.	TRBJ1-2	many	TGCAGCGTTGGGGCCGGGGGTTCTAACTATGGCTACACCTTC	CSVGAGGSNYGYTF
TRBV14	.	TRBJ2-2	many	TGTGCCAGCAGCCAAGTCGGATTTGAAAGGGAGCTGTTTTTT	CASSQVGFERELFF
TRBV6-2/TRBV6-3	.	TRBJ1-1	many	TGTGCCAGCAGTCAACTATGGTCTGAAGCTTTCTTT	CASSQLWSEAFF